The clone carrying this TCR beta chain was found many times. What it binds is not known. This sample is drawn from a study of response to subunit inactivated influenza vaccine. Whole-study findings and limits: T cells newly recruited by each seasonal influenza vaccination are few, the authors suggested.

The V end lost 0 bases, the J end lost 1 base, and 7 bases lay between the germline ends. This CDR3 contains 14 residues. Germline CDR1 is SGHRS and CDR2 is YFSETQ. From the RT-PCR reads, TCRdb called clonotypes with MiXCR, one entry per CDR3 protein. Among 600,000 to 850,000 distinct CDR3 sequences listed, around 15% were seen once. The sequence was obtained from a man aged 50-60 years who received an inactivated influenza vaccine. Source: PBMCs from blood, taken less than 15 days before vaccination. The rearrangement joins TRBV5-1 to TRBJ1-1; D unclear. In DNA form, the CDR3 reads TGCGCCAGCAGCTTGGACAGTTGGAACACTGAAGCTTTCTTT. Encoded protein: CASSLDSWNTEAFF.